This record looks at one TCR beta chain sequence and its context. Antigen: not known. The PCR contained 60 Vbeta and 13 Jbeta primers. Generated by immunoSEQ multiplex PCR, the TCRdb table keeps only in-frame clones and is missing some. The table includes roughly 99,000 clones, about 84% detected once. With 5 bases clipped from V and 2 bases from J, the junction kept 4 bases outside the gene matches. Germline CDR1 is SGHRS and CDR2 is YFSETQ. The CDR3 sequence is 14 residues long. These data are taken from a study of cytomegalovirus exposure and HLA in healthy donors. Study observations and caveats: Reportedly, a later analysis found an Asian-associated ancestry cluster had fewer N-insertions than the approximately 640-donor mean. Apart from CMV serostatus, no immune exposure information was available. In a later analysis, TCR beta V- and J-gene trimming was associated with a missense DCLRE1C variant. Roughly 170 TCR beta chains were listed as cytomegalovirus-associated.

Sequencing was performed on PBMCs. The receptor was isolated from a man in his thirties or forties in good health and CMV-seronegative. The chain couples TRBV5-1 to TRBJ2-3; 8 nucleotides agree with TRBD2. CDR3 amino acids: CASSSSGYTDTQYF. CDR3 in DNA: TGCGCCAGCAGTTCTAGCGGGTACACAGATACGCAGTATTTT. The variable domain in full, completed from reference TRBV5-1 and TRBJ2-3, reads KAGVTQTPRYLIKTRGQQVTLSCSPISGHRSVSWYQQTPGQGLQFLFEYFSETQRNKGNFPGRFSGRQFSNSRSEMNVSTLELGDSALYLCASSSSGYTDTQYFGPGTRLTVL.